This entry is about one TCR beta chain. This sample is part of a study of CD8 T cells in Susac syndrome. From germline, CDR1 is SNHLY and CDR2 FYNNEI. Losses at the gene ends were 10 bases for V and 4 bases for J; bases not matched to a gene: 9. CDR3 length: 13 residues. Reverse transcription used about 0.45 to 1 ug RNA and random hexamers. TCRdb re-called the immunoSEQ multiplex PCR reads through MiXCR, storing one row per CDR3 protein. Of 160,000 or so distinct CDR3 sequences listed, about 95% are singletons. The rearrangement joins TRBV2 to TRBJ2-7; 8 nucleotides line up with TRBD1. The sequenced material came from CD8+ T cells from PBMCs. This clonotype was obtained from a human donor with multiple sclerosis. The CDR3 DNA reads TGTGCCATTGACAGGGGCCGAGGATACGAGCAGTACTTC. This sequence encodes CAIDRGRGYEQYF.